Listed here are 30 T cell receptor beta chains from one sample, sequenced in a study of glioma-infiltrating T cells. Amplification of TCR alpha and beta CDR3 regions from RNA used iRepertoire nested multiplex PCR. From the multiplex PCR reads, TCRdb called clonotypes with MiXCR, one entry per CDR3 protein. The sample records 100,000 to 150,000 distinct CDR3 sequences, roughly a quarter being singletons. The sample taken for sequencing was glioma tissue, nonneoplastic brain tissue, or PBMCs (not recorded which). These receptors all stem from a human donor with low-grade glioma or glioblastoma, undergoing nonglioma brain surgery, or in good health (not recorded which).

V is TRBV10-2 and J is TRBJ2-7, with TRBD1 matching 8 bases. The length of the CDR3 is 13 residues. The V and J ends lost 7 bases and 8 bases, in that order; junction bases with no gene match: 10. Germline loops: CDR1 WSHSY, CDR2 SAAADI. The CDR3 coding sequence is TGCGCCAGCACACCCGGACAGGGAGGCAAGCAGTACGTC. This codes for CASTPGQGGKQYV.

This clonotype has a single count. This may be a read error: a much more frequent sequence differs by one nucleotide. As the CDR3 is not closed by the conserved phenylalanine or tryptophan, this likely results from a read error. DNA of the CDR3: TGTGCCAGCAGCTTAGTTTTTGGAGATGGCTACACCTCC. This codes for CASSLVFGDGYTS. J is TRBJ1-2 and V is TRBV7-3; D remains ambiguous. Germline CDR1 SGHTA, CDR2 FQGTGA. The length of the CDR3 is 13 residues. Trimming left V 2 bases short and J 6 bases short, with 10 bases between.

This clonotype was seen only a few times. The CDR3 DNA reads TGTGCCAGCAGCTTAGCATGGGCAGGGATAGGCTACGAGCAGTACGTC. Translation gives CASSLAWAGIGYEQYV. This chain links TRBV7-2 with TRBJ2-7, with TRBD1 as a possible D gene (5 bases). The V end lost 0 bases, the J end lost 3 bases, and 15 bases lay between the germline ends. Germline V lookup: CDR1 SGHTA, CDR2 FQGNSA. The CDR3 spans 16 residues.

This chain connects TRBV4-1 to TRBJ1-2; D is possibly TRBD1 (5 bases). Germline CDR1 MGHRA, CDR2 YSYEKL. The CDR3 totals 14 residues. The germline V and J ends were trimmed by 1 base and 1 base, with 7 bases remaining between them. DNA for the CDR3: TGCGCCAGCAGCCAAGGGGGGGGTAACTATGGCTACACCTTC. Protein sequence: CASSQGGGNYGYTF.

The chain carries TRBV28 and TRBJ1-5, with 9 bases that match TRBD1. V shed 6 bases, J shed 3 bases, and the junction held 18 bases outside the gene matches. The CDR3 length is 19 residues. Germline assignment: CDR1 MDHEN and CDR2 SYDVKM. The CDR3 loop is CASRTVGQGWKYINQPQHF. In nucleotides, the CDR3 is TGTGCCAGCAGGACCGTGGGACAGGGTTGGAAGTATATCAATCAGCCCCAGCATTTT.

The chain recombines TRBV28 with TRBJ2-7, with TRBD2 as a possible D gene (6 bases). The CDR3 sequence is 14 residues long. Germline values: CDR1 MDHEN, CDR2 SYDVKM. The CDR3 DNA reads as TGTGCCAGCGGTTCCGGGGATTTGGACTACGGGCAGTACGTC. Its protein is CASGSGDLDYGQYV.

This clonotype appeared a single time. The DNA of the CDR3 is TGTGCCACCAGTGATTTAGACAGGGGTGTAGATACGCAGTATTTT. It is translated as CATSDLDRGVDTQYF. V and J are TRBV24-1 and TRBJ2-3; 8 bases fit TRBD1. The J segment lost 5 bases and the V segment lost 1 base, leaving 4 bases of the junction unmatched. Germline V gives CDR1 KGHDR, CDR2 SFDVKD. The length of the CDR3 is 15 residues.

This clonotype has a count of ten or more. The V gene is TRBV4-1, the J gene TRBJ1-5; D gene ambiguous. The germline V gene encodes CDR1 MGHRA and CDR2 YSYEKL. V dropped 3 bases and J dropped 0 bases, with 6 bases sitting between them. The CDR3 totals 14 residues. The CDR3 reads CASSHIPSNQPQHF. The CDR3 DNA reads TGCGCCAGCAGCCATATTCCTAGCAATCAGCCCCAGCATTTT.

This clonotype was observed at least ten times. V gene TRBV20-1 combines with J gene TRBJ2-7, with D possibly matching TRBD1 (5 bases). Germline CDR1 DFQATT, CDR2 SNEGSKA (reference sequence). The CDR3 sequence is 15 residues long. V was cut by 0 bases and J by 6 bases, with 18 bases left in between. As DNA, the CDR3 is TGCAGTGCTAGAGATGCACAGGTCCCCTCCCGCGAGCAGTACGTC. It encodes CSARDAQVPSREQYV.

V is TRBV6-2 or TRBV6-3 and J is TRBJ2-2; 11 nucleotides match TRBD1. This CDR3 contains 15 residues. The germline gives CDR1 MNHEY, CDR2 SVGEGT. Trimming cost V 4 bases and J 5 bases; bases outside gene matches: 3. The CDR3 loop is CASSSGTGGTGELFF. The CDR3 nucleotides read TGTGCCAGCAGTTCCGGGACAGGGGGAACCGGGGAGCTGTTTTTT.

This clonotype appeared many times. V gene TRBV27 combines with J gene TRBJ2-7, with 8 bases fitting TRBD1. The ends lost 6 bases at V and 2 bases at J; junction bases unmatched: 6. The CDR3 consists of 14 residues. In germline, CDR1 is MNHEY, CDR2 SMNVEV (reference sequence). Here the CDR3 reads CASRSDRGTYEQYV. Here the CDR3 DNA reads TGTGCCAGCAGATCAGACAGGGGAACCTACGAGCAGTACGTC.

As regards this clonotype: The junction shows a germline mismatch at one end, possibly a read error. CDR3 in amino acids: CASSHTRTVDNEQSF. The CDR3 DNA sequence: TGTGCCAGCAGCCACACAAGGACAGTGGACAATGAGCAGTCCTTC. The chain uses TRBV12-3 or TRBV12-4 and TRBJ2-1, with a weak D call TRBD1 (6 bases). The CDR3 runs 15 residues.

The chain recombines TRBV28 with TRBJ1-4; TRBD1 is a possible D gene (5 bases). CDR3 length equals 15 residues. V lost 5 bases and J 2 bases, leaving 12 bases between the germline ends. Germline loops: CDR1 MDHEN, CDR2 SYDVKM. The DNA for the CDR3 is TGTGCCAGCAGTAAAAGGGGTCCTACTAATGAAAAACTGTTTTTT. It encodes CASSKRGPTNEKLFF.

This clonotype was found many times. The J gene is TRBJ2-1, the V gene TRBV27; maybe TRBD1 (5 bases). This CDR3 spans 14 amino acids. The germline V gene has CDR1 MNHEY and CDR2 SMNVEV (reference sequence). V gave up 2 bases and J gave up 8 bases, with 13 bases separating them. CDR3 residues: CASSLLGDSDEQFF. DNA for the CDR3: TGTGCCAGCAGTTTACTAGGGGATTCGGATGAGCAGTTCTTC.

This clonotype has just a few counts. The rearrangement joins TRBV6-1 to TRBJ2-3; D remains ambiguous. In germline, CDR1 is MNHNS, CDR2 SASEGT. The CDR3 is made up of 16 amino acids. Between the trimmed V and J ends, which lost 5 bases and 1 base, there was a span of 16 bases. The CDR3 coding sequence is TGTGCCAGCAGTCCGGCGAACTCGGTGGGCACAGATACGCAGTATTTT. Its translation: CASSPANSVGTDTQYF.

This clonotype qualifies as medium-sized. The chain links TRBV20-1 to TRBJ2-5; maybe TRBD1 (6 bases). The CDR3 consists of 13 residues. Trimming pared 2 bases from V and 2 bases from J, leaving 9 bases between. Per germline, CDR1 DFQATT and CDR2 SNEGSKA (reference sequence). In nucleotides, the CDR3 is TGCAGTGCTAGACGAGGGGGACAAGAGACCCAGTACTTC. It encodes CSARRGGQETQYF.

There are many counts of this clonotype. The chain links TRBV27 to TRBJ1-1; D possibly corresponds to TRBD1 (5 bases). Trimming took off 6 bases at V and 0 bases at J, with 8 bases between the two ends. The CDR3 contains 13 residues. Per the germline V gene, CDR1 is MNHEY and CDR2 is SMNVEV (reference sequence). As DNA, the CDR3 is TGTGCCAGCAGGGGGGAATTGAACACTGAAGCTTTCTTT. Amino acid sequence: CASRGELNTEAFF.

The CDR3 spells CASSRRTGNTEAFF. The CDR3 DNA reads as TGTGCCAGCAGCCGCCGAACAGGGAACACTGAAGCTTTCTTT. The chain combines TRBV3-1 with TRBJ1-1, with D possibly matching TRBD1 (5 bases). V was cut by 4 bases and J by 1 base, with 10 bases left in between. CDR1 is LGHDT and CDR2 is YNNKEL in the germline V gene (reference sequence). This CDR3 has 14 amino acids.

A few counts support this clonotype. The CDR3 reads CASSPRQLLIGNSPLHF. In nucleotides, the CDR3 is TGTGCCAGCAGCCCCAGACAGCTCCTGATCGGTAATTCACCCCTCCACTTT. V usage is TRBV7-2 and J usage is TRBJ1-6; D is possibly TRBD1 (5 bases). Germline assignment: CDR1 SGHTA and CDR2 FQGNSA. The CDR3 has 17 amino acids. Trimming cost V 5 bases and J 6 bases, with 20 bases left between them.

This clonotype has more than one count but fewer than ten. V is TRBV3-1 and J is TRBJ2-7, with a weak D call TRBD2 (6 bases). The CDR3 totals 13 residues. Deletions cut 0 bases from V and 9 bases from J, with 12 bases between. The V gene's germline CDR1 is LGHDT and CDR2 YNNKEL (reference sequence). CDR3 in amino acids: CASSQERTTRQYV. In DNA form, the CDR3 reads TGTGCCAGCAGCCAAGAACGGACTACCCGGCAGTACGTC.

This clonotype has only a few counts. The CDR3 reads CASSRGGTTSNTEAFF. The CDR3 coding sequence is TGTGCCAGCTCAAGGGGCGGAACCACGTCGAACACTGAAGCTTTCTTT. The chain is built from TRBV18 and TRBJ1-1; D possibly corresponds to TRBD1 (5 bases). The CDR3 consists of 16 residues. V was pared by 5 bases and J by 1 base, with 17 bases between. In germline, CDR1 is KGHSH, CDR2 LQKENI.

The chain has TRBV20-1 and TRBJ1-5, with D tentatively TRBD1 (6 bases). CDR1 DFQATT and CDR2 SNEGSKA come from the germline V gene (reference sequence). The CDR3 extends over 12 amino acids. Trimming took off 3 bases at V and 7 bases at J, with 10 bases between the two ends. CDR3 DNA: TGCAGTGCTAGTCGGACAGAACAGCCCCAGCATTTT. It specifies CSASRTEQPQHF.

Notes on this clonotype: A junction boundary mismatches the germline segment, possibly from a read error. The genes are TRBV18 and TRBJ2-1; 10 nucleotides line up with TRBD1. The germline V gene encodes CDR1 KGHSH and CDR2 LQKENI. This CDR3 contains 15 residues. DNA of the CDR3: TGTGCCAGCTCTCCACGGGGACAGGGGACCGATGAGCAGTTCTTC. It is translated as CASSPRGQGTDEQFF.

This chain links TRBV19 with TRBJ2-3, with 15 positions matching TRBD2. The CDR3 runs to 16 residues. V shed 11 bases and J 4 bases; nucleotides not matched to a gene: 10. The germline V gene has CDR1 LNHDA and CDR2 SQIVND (reference sequence). The CDR3 DNA sequence: TGTGCCTCCCACGGGACTAGCGGGGGGTTCGCAGATACGCAGTATTTT. Translating gives CASHGTSGGFADTQYF. Full variable domain (rest looked up from reference TRBV19 and TRBJ2-3): DGGITQSPKYLFRKEGQNVTLSCEQNLNHDAMYWYRQDPGQGLRLIYYSQIVNDFQKGDIAEGYSVSREKKESFPLTVTSAQKNPTAFYLCASHGTSGGFADTQYFGPGTRLTVL.

This clonotype was detected only a few times. The gene calls are TRBV7-2 and TRBJ2-3, with D possibly called TRBD1 or TRBD2 (5 bases each). The CDR3 is 15 residues long. Germline V lookup: CDR1 SGHTA, CDR2 FQGNSA. V lost 5 bases and J lost 2, with 14 bases in between. The CDR3 DNA reads TGTGCCAGCAGCCCCAGGAGAGGGGCCACAGATACGCAGTATTTT. Translated, it gives CASSPRRGATDTQYF.

On this clonotype itself: This clone may be a read error of a much larger clone one base away. The rearrangement uses TRBV28 and TRBJ2-5, with 11 positions matching TRBD2. CDR1 MDHEN and CDR2 SYDVKM come from the germline V gene. The CDR3 has 18 amino acids. DNA of the CDR3: TGTGCCAGAAGTTTACCTGGTCCCCGGACTAGCGGGCGAGAGACCCAGTACTTC. Its translation: CARSLPGPRTSGRETQYF.

This clonotype was recorded a few times. The genes are TRBV4-1 and TRBJ2-3; D may be TRBD2 (6 bases). Germline lookup yields CDR1 MGHRA and CDR2 YSYEKL. The CDR3 runs to 15 residues. The V gene lost 2 bases and the J gene lost 8 bases, with 17 bases spanning the gap. The CDR3 reads CASSQLGSAGGTQYF. As DNA, the CDR3 is TGCGCCAGCAGCCAACTGGGTAGCGCCGGGGGTACGCAGTATTTT.

This clonotype was seen repeatedly, ten times or more. The gene calls are TRBV4-1 and TRBJ1-5; weak D call: TRBD1 (5 bases). CDR1 is MGHRA, CDR2 YSYEKL, per germline. V was trimmed by 2 bases and J by 4 bases, leaving 9 bases between them. There are 14 residues in the CDR3. The CDR3 nucleotides are TGCGCCAGCAGCCAACAGCAGGGTAATCAGCCCCAGCATTTT. Its translation is CASSQQQGNQPQHF.

About this clonotype: Just one base apart from a much larger clone, this may be a read error. The chain is built from TRBV24-1 and TRBJ1-5, with 9 bases identical to TRBD1. V lost 5 bases and J lost 7; bases outside the gene matches: 14. Germline lookup yields CDR1 KGHDR and CDR2 SFDVKD. This CDR3 has 17 residues. The CDR3 loop is CATSAAMDRGKGQPQHF. The CDR3 DNA follows: TGTGCCACCAGTGCCGCGATGGACAGGGGAAAAGGCCAGCCCCAGCATTTT.

The rearrangement links TRBV2 to TRBJ1-6, with TRBD1 as a possible D gene (5 bases). The CDR3 is 18 residues long. Germline V CDR1 and CDR2: SNHLY, FYNNEI. Trimming cost V 4 bases and J 0 bases, with 16 bases left between them. The CDR3 loop is CASSVPPRQSSYNSPLHF. The CDR3 region has the DNA TGTGCCAGCAGTGTCCCCCCCCGACAGAGCTCCTATAATTCACCCCTCCACTTT. The full variable domain, with the rest looked up from reference TRBV2 and TRBJ1-6, is EPEVTQTPSHQVTQMGQEVILRCVPISNHLYFYWYRQILGQKVEFLVSFYNNEISEKSEIFDDQFSVERPDGSNFTLKIRSTKLEDSAMYFCASSVPPRQSSYNSPLHFGNGTRLTVT.